The next 23 T cell receptor beta chains were all read from a single sample in a study of cytomegalovirus exposure and HLA in healthy donors. 13 Jbeta primers and 60 Vbeta primers were used for the PCR. Clones were sequenced by immunoSEQ multiplex PCR, and TCRdb holds only the in-frame ones, with some missing. In the table there are tens of thousands of clones, 75% to 85% of which are singletons. Source material: PBMCs. These receptors came from a man aged 50-59 years in good health and CMV-seropositive.

The chain carries TRBV5-1 and TRBJ2-5, with TRBD1 as a possible D gene (7 bases). Trimming pared 7 bases from V and 5 bases from J, leaving 24 bases between. From germline, CDR1 is SGHRS and CDR2 YFSETQ. The CDR3 runs to 16 residues. CDR3 protein: CASGLTSQGEWETQYF. As DNA, the CDR3 is TGCGCCAGCGGCCTCACTAGCCAGGGGGAGTGGGAGACCCAGTACTTC.

V gene TRBV5-6 combines with J gene TRBJ1-1; 9 bases fit TRBD1. Germline assignment: CDR1 SGHDT and CDR2 YYEEEE. This CDR3 spans 15 amino acids. V lost 1 base and J lost 1; bases outside the gene matches: 2. CDR3 sequence: CASSLMGQGNTEAFF. As DNA, the CDR3 is TGTGCCAGCAGCTTGATGGGACAGGGGAACACTGAAGCTTTCTTT.

This clone has just a few counts. The gene calls are TRBV29-1 and TRBJ2-7; D may be TRBD2 (6 bases). Trimming removed 4 bases at V and 3 bases at J, with 19 bases between. Germline V CDR1 and CDR2: SQVTM, ANQGSEA. The CDR3 is 15 amino acids. CDR3 sequence reads: CSVVRLGTGLYEQYF. CDR3 DNA sequence: TGCAGCGTTGTGAGGTTAGGAACGGGACTCTACGAGCAGTACTTC.

This clone came up a few times. V and J are TRBV9 and TRBJ2-1, with 7 bases identical to TRBD1. Germline V gene lookup returns CDR1 SGDLS and CDR2 YYNGEE. The CDR3 extends over 17 amino acids. Trimming at V came to 2 bases and at J to 4 bases, leaving 12 bases not matched to a gene. The chain's CDR3 is CASSVSGWGTEYNEQFF. The CDR3 DNA reads TGTGCCAGCAGCGTCTCTGGCTGGGGGACAGAATACAATGAGCAGTTCTTC. Supplemented by reference TRBV9 and TRBJ2-1, the full variable domain reads DSGVTQTPKHLITATGQRVTLRCSPRSGDLSVYWYQQSLDQGLQFLIQYYNGEERAKGNILERFSAQQFPDLHSELNLSSLELGDSALYFCASSVSGWGTEYNEQFFGPGTRLTVL.

A note on this clone: One junction end does not reproduce the germline sequence, and a read error may be involved. In DNA form, the CDR3 reads TGTGCCAGCAGGGGACAGGGAAACAGTCAGTACTTC. The encoded protein is CASRGQGNSQYF. This sequence joins TRBV6-5 and TRBJ2-4; 9 positions agree with TRBD1. This CDR3 region has 12 residues. The V gene's germline CDR1 is MNHEY and CDR2 SVGAGI.

The rearrangement uses TRBV6-5 and TRBJ2-7; D is unclear. CDR1 is MNHEY and CDR2 is SVGAGI in the germline V gene. This CDR3 has 13 amino acids. Trimming took off 10 bases at V and 3 bases at J, with 16 bases between the two ends. DNA of the CDR3: TGTGCCACCGCAGAGACTCAAAACTACGAGCAGTACTTC. It codes for CATAETQNYEQYF.

This sequence joins TRBV5-4 and TRBJ2-3; D remains ambiguous. This CDR3 has 16 residues. V was shortened by 0 bases and J by 6 bases, with 17 bases between the two germline ends. Germline-derived CDR1 and CDR2 are SGHNT and YYREEE (reference sequence). CDR3 in DNA: TGTGCCAGCAGCTTGGCCGACTCCCCTTCGATTGATACGCAGTATTTT. Amino acids: CASSLADSPSIDTQYF.

V usage is TRBV5-6 and J usage is TRBJ2-3; 11 nucleotides agree with TRBD2. After removal of 3 bases from V and 2 bases from J, the junction contained 2 bases not matched to a gene. The CDR3 runs to 15 residues. Germline CDR1 and CDR2: SGHDT and YYEEEE. Here the CDR3 DNA reads TGTGCCAGCAGCTGGGGACTAGCGGACACAGATACGCAGTATTTT. Residues: CASSWGLADTDTQYF.

Notes on this clone: Mismatch with germline at one junction end may stem from a read error. The chain couples TRBV7-9 to TRBJ2-7, with 11 bases lining up with TRBD2. Germline V CDR1 and CDR2: SEHNR, FQNEAQ (reference sequence). The CDR3 sequence is 16 residues long. CDR3 in DNA: TGTTCCAGCAGCTCATTAGCGGGAGGGTTCCCCTACGAGCAGTACTTC. This encodes CSSSSLAGGFPYEQYF.

This clone was seen a few times. The CDR3 DNA is TGTGCCAGCAGCGGGACAGGGGGATACAATCAGCCCCAGCATTTT. It yields the protein CASSGTGGYNQPQHF. The V gene is TRBV9, the J gene TRBJ1-5, with 10 bases matching TRBD1. This CDR3 is 15 amino acids long. J was trimmed by 3 bases and V by 3 bases; bases with no gene match: 3. Germline V lookup: CDR1 SGDLS, CDR2 YYNGEE.

This chain connects TRBV5-1 to TRBJ2-7; tentative D call: TRBD2 (6 bases). Trimming removed 1 base from V and 2 bases from J, with 16 bases in between. The CDR3 is 16 amino acids. Germline assignment: CDR1 SGHRS and CDR2 YFSETQ. The CDR3 DNA reads as TGCGCCAGCAGCTTGAAGGAGCGGGCATTAACCTACGAGCAGTACTTC. It encodes CASSLKERALTYEQYF.

This chain uses TRBV2 with TRBJ2-1, with 10 bases identical to TRBD2. The CDR3 extends over 15 amino acids. V was clipped by 7 bases and J by 4 bases; unmatched bases: 7. Germline V CDR1 and CDR2: SNHLY, FYNNEI. The DNA of the CDR3 is TGTGCCAGCACCGGACTAGCGGAAGTATACAATGAGCAGTTCTTC. Protein sequence: CASTGLAEVYNEQFF.

Points on this clone: Relative to the germline gene, one junction end is altered; a read error may explain this. The chain links TRBV7-9 to TRBJ1-1; D remains unclear. Germline V gene data show CDR1 as SEHNR and CDR2 as FQNEAQ (reference sequence). The CDR3 length is 17 residues. Here the CDR3 DNA reads TGTTCCAGCAGCTCCTCGGGGTCTGGGATGGGTTGGACTGAAGCTTTCTTT. Protein sequence: CSSSSSGSGMGWTEAFF.

The rearrangement uses TRBV6-4 and TRBJ2-2; tentatively, D is TRBD1 (6 bases). This CDR3 is 16 amino acids long. V lost 5 bases to trimming and J lost 4 bases, with 17 bases between them. Germline CDR1 is MRHNA and CDR2 is SNTAGT. The CDR3 loop is CASSPGTLRGTGELFF. DNA for the CDR3: TGTGCCAGCAGTCCCGGGACACTCAGGGGCACCGGGGAGCTGTTTTTT.

The chain recombines TRBV5-1 with TRBJ2-1; D is uncertain. CDR3 size: 13 residues. The V gene lost 5 bases and the J gene lost 6 bases, with 12 bases spanning the gap. Germline CDR1 and CDR2: SGHRS and YFSETQ. The CDR3 loop is CASSSTQSNEQFF. The CDR3 nucleotides read TGCGCCAGCAGTTCCACTCAATCCAATGAGCAGTTCTTC.

V and J are TRBV2 and TRBJ2-1; the match to TRBD2 covers 8 bases. Germline trimming cut 8 bases from V and 10 bases from J; bases unmatched to any gene: 13. This CDR3 is 14 amino acids long. Per germline, CDR1 SNHLY and CDR2 FYNNEI. The CDR3 nucleotides read TGTGCCAGCTCTACAAGCGGGAGTGGAGGAGAGCAGTTCTTC. Its protein product is CASSTSGSGGEQFF.

J is TRBJ1-5 and V is TRBV6-1; TRBD1 agrees at 8 bases. This CDR3 is built from 16 residues. CDR1 MNHNS and CDR2 SASEGT come from the germline V gene. V lost 2 bases, J lost 6 bases, and 9 bases stayed unmatched. The CDR3 bases are TGTGCCAGCAGTGAATCCTCCAGGGGGCTAGGTCAGCCCCAGCATTTT. This translates into CASSESSRGLGQPQHF.

This chain uses TRBV11-3 with TRBJ2-5; 9 bases are shared with TRBD2. The CDR3 is 19 residues long. In germline, CDR1 is SGHNT, CDR2 YENEEA. The J segment lost 3 bases and the V segment lost 2 bases, leaving 16 bases of the junction unmatched. The CDR3 DNA sequence: TGTGCCAGCAGCTTAACGATAAGTCTAGCGGGAATTTTGGAAGAGACCCAGTACTTC. Translation: CASSLTISLAGILEETQYF.

This clone has only a few counts. The V call is TRBV14, the J call TRBJ2-7, with 9 bases lining up with TRBD2. Germline V gives CDR1 SGHDN, CDR2 FVKESK. V was clipped by 2 bases and J by 3 bases; unmatched bases: 5. There are 15 residues in the CDR3. The CDR3 sequence: CASSQLVAGVYEQYF. The CDR3 region has the DNA TGTGCCAGCAGCCAACTCGTAGCGGGAGTCTACGAGCAGTACTTC.

This clone showed up just once. The chain employs TRBV4-2 and TRBJ2-4, with TRBD1 matching over 9 bases. Germline loops: CDR1 LGHNA, CDR2 YNFKEQ. The CDR3 has 16 amino acids. V lost 4 bases and J lost 3; bases outside the gene matches: 7. CDR3 amino acids: CASSLRTGEDKNIQYF. As DNA, the CDR3 is TGTGCCAGCAGCCTTAGGACAGGGGAAGACAAAAACATTCAGTACTTC.

The chain recombines TRBV4-3 with TRBJ2-1; TRBD2 aligns across 8 bases. Germline trimming cut 4 bases from V and 3 bases from J; bases unmatched to any gene: 8. CDR1 and CDR2 (germline): LGHNA, YSLEER. The CDR3 is 16 amino acids. Written as DNA, the CDR3 is TGCGCCAGCAGCCCCTACGGAGCGGGAGACTACAATGAGCAGTTCTTC. Translating gives CASSPYGAGDYNEQFF.

The J gene is TRBJ1-1, the V gene TRBV6-4; a weak D match, TRBD1 (6 bases). This CDR3 spans 15 amino acids. The germline V gene encodes CDR1 MRHNA and CDR2 SNTAGT. V was shortened by 3 bases and J by 1 base, with 12 bases between the two germline ends. CDR3: CASSERGGANTEAFF. CDR3 nucleotides: TGTGCCAGCAGTGAAAGGGGGGGGGCGAACACTGAAGCTTTCTTT.

Only a few counts were recorded for this clone. The rearrangement links TRBV11-2 to TRBJ2-1; a weak D match, TRBD2 (5 bases). Germline values: CDR1 SGHAT, CDR2 FQNNGV. This CDR3 has 15 amino acids. V was cut by 1 base and J by 8 bases, with 15 bases left in between. The CDR3 loop is CASSLAGWRADEQFF. Written as DNA, the CDR3 is TGTGCCAGCAGCTTAGCCGGTTGGCGGGCCGATGAGCAGTTCTTC.